This is a list of T cell receptor beta chains from one sample in a study of blood T cell repertoires in COVID-19. TCRdb's table, derived via immunoSEQ multiplex PCR, lists solely in-frame clones and lacks some. The data contain about 76,000 clones, about 92% of them singletons. The sample consisted of peripheral blood. The source is a human donor in a cohort sampled during active COVID-19. The CDR3 runs from the conserved cysteine through the conserved F or W. A D gene is named only where the DNA matches it firmly. For some rows the clone size is stated as once, few or many, or as a class when expanded; others skip it.

>-|TRBJ1-4|TRBV9|-
CASSRTLNQANEKLFF
TGTGCCAGCAGCCGTACCCTAAACCAGGCTAATGAAAAACTGTTTTTT
>-|TRBJ2-1|TRBV4-1|-
CASSQVAKGFSYNEQFF
TGCGCCAGCAGCCAGGTCGCAAAGGGGTTCTCTTACAATGAGCAGTTCTTC
>-|TRBJ2-1|TRBV6-4|TRBD2
CASSQTSGSLGQFF
TGTGCCAGCAGCCAGACTAGCGGGAGCTTAGGGCAGTTCTTC
>-|TRBJ2-5|TRBV29-1|-
CSVRTNQETQYF
TGCAGCGTTCGGACAAACCAAGAGACCCAGTACTTC
>-|TRBJ1-1|TRBV10-3|-
CAISEGAATNTEAFF
TGTGCCATCAGTGAGGGGGCAGCGACGAACACTGAAGCTTTCTTT
>-|TRBJ2-1|TRBV5-4|TRBD2
CASTGTSPYNEQFF
TGTGCCAGCACCGGGACTAGCCCATACAATGAGCAGTTCTTC
>-|TRBJ1-2|TRBV7-9|-
CASAQTPRADYGYTF
TGTGCCAGCGCCCAGACCCCCAGGGCGGACTATGGCTACACCTTC
>-|TRBJ2-1|TRBV29-1|TRBD1
CSCLGTGNNEQFF
TGCAGCTGCCTTGGGACAGGGAACAATGAGCAGTTCTTC
>-|TRBJ2-7|TRBV2|-
CASRRVTPYEQYF
TGTGCCAGCCGGAGGGTCACACCTTACGAGCAGTACTTC
>-|TRBJ1-5|TRBV3-1/TRBV3-2|-
CASSQDPGIRNQPQHF
TGTGCCAGCAGCCAAGATCCGGGGATCCGCAATCAGCCCCAGCATTTT
>-|TRBJ1-1|TRBV28|-
CASEGNTEAFF
TGTGCCAGCGAGGGAAACACTGAAGCTTTCTTT
>-|TRBJ2-1|TRBV28|TRBD2
CASSFLTSGVNEQFF
TGTGCCAGCAGTTTCCTCACTAGCGGGGTTAATGAGCAGTTCTTC
>-|TRBJ1-1|TRBV27|-
CASKNGGASNTEAFF
TGTGCCAGCAAAAATGGAGGGGCTTCGAACACTGAAGCTTTCTTT
>-|TRBJ2-1|TRBV28|TRBD1
CASSFPGGREQFF
TGTGCCAGCAGTTTCCCAGGGGGCAGGGAGCAGTTCTTC
>-|TRBJ1-2|TRBV4-1|TRBD1
CASSQAGGPTGHYGYTF
TGCGCCAGCAGCCAAGCAGGGGGACCGACAGGGCATTATGGCTACACCTTC
>-|TRBJ2-4|TRBV15|-
CATSVEQGSIQYF
TGTGCCACCAGCGTAGAACAGGGAAGCATTCAGTACTTC
>-|TRBJ2-2|TRBV19|-
CASTGGQTRGGATGELFF
TGTGCCAGTACCGGGGGACAGACGAGGGGCGGGGCCACCGGGGAGCTGTTTTTT
>-|TRBJ2-7|TRBV27|TRBD1
CASSLQGANEQYF
TGTGCCAGCAGCTTACAGGGGGCGAACGAGCAGTACTTC
>-|TRBJ1-4|TRBV4-3|-
CASSQDRATEKLFF
TGCGCCAGCAGCCAAGACCGTGCGACAGAAAAACTGTTTTTT
>-|TRBJ2-3|TRBV30|-
CIGSGGTDTQYF
TGTATTGGGTCGGGAGGCACAGATACGCAGTATTTT
>-|TRBJ2-2|TRBV7-2|-
CASSLDGHRGTGELFF
TGTGCCAGCAGCTTAGACGGGCATCGAGGGACCGGGGAGCTGTTTTTT
>-|TRBJ2-5|TRBV6-1|TRBD2
CASSERDFPSGGGQETQYF
TGTGCCAGCAGTGAACGGGACTTCCCTAGCGGGGGGGGCCAAGAGACCCAGTACTTC
>-|TRBJ1-2|TRBV27|-
CASSGNGLGYTF
TGTGCCAGCAGTGGAAACGGGTTAGGCTACACCTTC
>-|TRBJ1-2|TRBV6-2/TRBV6-3|TRBD1
CASSSSGTGSYGYTF
TGTGCCAGCAGTTCATCGGGGACAGGGAGTTATGGCTACACCTTC
>-|TRBJ2-7|TRBV9|-
CASSGRDTPYEQYF
TGTGCCAGCAGCGGCCGGGACACCCCCTACGAGCAGTACTTC
>-|TRBJ1-3|TRBV6-5|-
CASSYGPSGNTIYF
TGTGCCAGCAGTTACGGGCCCTCTGGAAACACCATATATTTT
>-|TRBJ2-1|TRBV27|-
CASSLVGSSYNEQFF
TGTGCCAGCAGTTTGGTCGGGAGCTCCTACAATGAGCAGTTCTTC
>once|TRBJ2-3|TRBV2|TRBD2
CASSVRTSGSGDTQYF
TGTGCCAGCAGTGTAAGGACTAGCGGGAGCGGAGATACGCAGTATTTT
>-|TRBJ2-3|TRBV27|-
CASSSRQDPPGTDTQYF
TGTGCCAGCAGTTCAAGACAGGACCCCCCAGGAACAGATACGCAGTATTTT
>-|TRBJ2-3|TRBV5-6|TRBD2
CASSLVGGRDDTQYF
TGTGCCAGCAGCTTGGTTGGCGGGAGGGATGATACGCAGTATTTT
>-|TRBJ2-1|TRBV5-1|TRBD2
CASGGGLTSGRARQFF
TGCGCCAGCGGCGGGGGGCTGACTAGCGGGAGGGCTCGGCAGTTCTTC
>-|TRBJ2-5|TRBV28|TRBD2
CASSFGGTAGKETQYF
TGTGCCAGCAGTTTTGGGGGAACAGCGGGGAAAGAGACCCAGTACTTC
>-|TRBJ2-5|TRBV11-3|TRBD1
CASSSGQQETQYF
TGTGCCAGCAGCTCGGGACAGCAAGAGACCCAGTACTTC
>-|TRBJ2-1|TRBV19|-
CASSTLTGNNYNEQFF
TGTGCCAGTAGTACCCTGACAGGTAACAACTACAATGAGCAGTTCTTC
>-|TRBJ2-1|TRBV27|TRBD2
CASSSGLAETYNEQFF
TGTGCCAGCAGTTCCGGACTAGCGGAGACCTACAATGAGCAGTTCTTC
>-|TRBJ2-3|TRBV7-8|TRBD2
CASRNRAGTSGRDTQYF
TGTGCCAGCAGGAATCGAGCCGGGACTAGCGGGAGAGATACGCAGTATTTT
>few|TRBJ2-7|TRBV19|-
CASSIDGTLYEQYF
TGTGCCAGTAGTATTGACGGGACACTCTACGAGCAGTACTTC
>-|TRBJ2-1|TRBV7-9|TRBD2
CASSTGLADYNEQFF
TGTGCCAGCAGCACGGGACTAGCGGATTACAATGAGCAGTTCTTC
>-|TRBJ2-1|TRBV5-6|TRBD2
CASSSTREGLEQFF
TGTGCCAGCAGCTCGACGCGGGAGGGCCTTGAGCAGTTCTTC
>-|TRBJ1-2|TRBV28|TRBD1
CASSPTGQGSYGYTF
TGTGCCAGCAGTCCAACGGGACAGGGGTCTTATGGCTACACCTTC
>-|TRBJ1-1|TRBV7-2|-
CASSLESGSDTEAFF
TGTGCCAGCAGCTTAGAGTCCGGGTCGGACACTGAAGCTTTCTTT
>-|TRBJ2-1|TRBV4-2|TRBD2
CASSLQTSGNNEQFF
TGTGCCAGCAGCCTACAGACTAGCGGGAACAATGAGCAGTTCTTC
>-|TRBJ1-2|TRBV9|TRBD1
CASSVGQGAYYGYTF
TGTGCCAGCAGCGTAGGGCAGGGGGCATACTATGGCTACACCTTC
>-|TRBJ2-1|TRBV11-2|-
CASSLVVSYNEQFF
TGTGCCAGCAGCTTAGTTGTGTCTTACAATGAGCAGTTCTTC
>-|TRBJ2-7|TRBV10-3|-
CAISDAGEQYF
TGTGCCATCAGCGACGCGGGAGAGCAGTACTTC